This T cell receptor beta chain was recorded in a study of CD8 T cells in ankylosing spondylitis. The CDR3 has 12 amino acids. From germline, CDR1 is SGHDT and CDR2 YYEEEE. Trimming left V 5 bases short and J 5 bases short, with 10 bases between. A quantitative 5'-RACE method, one with molecular barcodes, was used to make TCR beta libraries. TCRdb analysed the 5' RACE reads with MiXCR anew, one entry per CDR3 protein. This table holds about 750,000 distinct CDR3 sequences, 15% to 20% found once. This clonotype came up a few times. What it binds is not known. General study findings and limits: Matched ankylosing spondylitis synovial fluid reportedly showed significant enrichment of disease-linked clones. Several of the motif variants were reported before in synovial fluid and blood from reactive arthritis. Within ankylosing spondylitis blood, a TCR beta motif made up of eight or nine highly homologous variants appeared to be characteristic. The authors found the disease-linked clones to be CD8+ and relatively rare in peripheral blood.

The source is a male donor with ankylosing spondylitis. Source material: blood, either unsorted or a sorted T cell fraction (not recorded which). The chain uses TRBV5-6 and TRBJ1-1; D is ambiguous. CDR3 nucleotide sequence: TGTGCCAGCAGAAATGGAGGGACTGAAGCTTTCTTT. Encoded protein: CASRNGGTEAFF.